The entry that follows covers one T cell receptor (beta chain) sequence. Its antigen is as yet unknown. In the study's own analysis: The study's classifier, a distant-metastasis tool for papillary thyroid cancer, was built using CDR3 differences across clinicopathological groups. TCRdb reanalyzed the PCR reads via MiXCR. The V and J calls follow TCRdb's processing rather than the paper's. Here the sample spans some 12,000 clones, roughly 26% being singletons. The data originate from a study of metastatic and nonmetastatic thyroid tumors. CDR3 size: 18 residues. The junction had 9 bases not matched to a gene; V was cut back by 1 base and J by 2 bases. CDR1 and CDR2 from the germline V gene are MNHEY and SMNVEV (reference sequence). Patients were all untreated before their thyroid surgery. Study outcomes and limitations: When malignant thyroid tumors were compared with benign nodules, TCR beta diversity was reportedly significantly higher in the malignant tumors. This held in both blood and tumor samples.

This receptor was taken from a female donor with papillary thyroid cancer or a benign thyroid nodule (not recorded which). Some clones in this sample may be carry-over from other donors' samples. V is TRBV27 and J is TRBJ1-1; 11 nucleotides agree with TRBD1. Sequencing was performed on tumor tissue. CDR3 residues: CASSLWSGTGGVNTEAFF. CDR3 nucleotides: TGTGCCAGCAGTTTATGGTCCGGGACAGGGGGAGTTAACACTGAAGCTTTCTTT.